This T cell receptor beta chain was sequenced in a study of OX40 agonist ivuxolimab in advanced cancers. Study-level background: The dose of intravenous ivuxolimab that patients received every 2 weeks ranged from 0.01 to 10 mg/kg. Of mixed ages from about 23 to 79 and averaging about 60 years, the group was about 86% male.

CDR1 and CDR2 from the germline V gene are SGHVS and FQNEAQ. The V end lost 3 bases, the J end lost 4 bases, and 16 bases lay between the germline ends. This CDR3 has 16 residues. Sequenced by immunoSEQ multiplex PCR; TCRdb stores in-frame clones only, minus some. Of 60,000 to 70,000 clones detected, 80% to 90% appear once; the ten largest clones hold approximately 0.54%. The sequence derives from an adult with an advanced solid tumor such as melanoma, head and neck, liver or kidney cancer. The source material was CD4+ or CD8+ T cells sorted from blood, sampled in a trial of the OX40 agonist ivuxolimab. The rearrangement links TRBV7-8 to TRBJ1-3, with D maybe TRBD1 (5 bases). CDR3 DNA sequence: TGTGCCAGCAGCTTTGCCTCCGGGGGGTTCGGAAACACCATATATTTT. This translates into CASSFASGGFGNTIYF.